The entry that follows covers one T cell receptor beta chain sequence. What it binds is unknown. Other DNA variants within this sample encode the same CDR3. The data derive from a study of cytomegalovirus exposure and HLA in healthy donors. PCR amplification relied on 60 Vbeta primers (plus 13 Jbeta primers). Here immunoSEQ multiplex PCR was the method, and the copy in TCRdb shows in-frame clones only, minus some. The sample shows roughly 100,000 clones, 65% to 80% of them seen only once. Germline loops: CDR1 MGHDK, CDR2 SYGVNS. Losses at the gene ends were 4 bases for V and 4 bases for J; bases not matched to a gene: 8. The CDR3 is made up of 15 amino acids. General study results and limits: Several V segments, TRBV6-2 and TRBV6-3 among them, could not be told apart and were dropped.

This receptor was taken from a male donor in good health and CMV-seropositive. Input material: PBMCs. The chain uses TRBV25-1 and TRBJ1-1; 8 nucleotides line up with TRBD1. The CDR3 nucleotides read TGTGCCAGCAGTGGAGACAGGGGCCTGAGCACTGAAGCTTTCTTT. Protein: CASSGDRGLSTEAFF.